The 6 T cell receptor beta chains below come from one sample, sequenced in a study of cytomegalovirus exposure and HLA in healthy donors. PCR used 60 Vbeta primers and 13 Jbeta primers. Repertoires were generated with immunoSEQ multiplex PCR, while TCRdb's copy carries only in-frame clones and drops some. The table records hundreds of thousands of clones, more than 55% of them present only once. The specimen was PBMCs. The receptor set was obtained from a female donor in good health and CMV-seronegative.

The rearrangement links TRBV4-1 to TRBJ1-2; D may be TRBD1 (6 bases). CDR1 is MGHRA and CDR2 is YSYEKL in the germline V gene. There are 18 residues in the CDR3. V was trimmed by 0 bases and J by 1 base, leaving 18 bases between them. CDR3 bases: TGCGCCAGCAGCCAAGAGGGATGGACAGAGACACTTAACTATGGCTACACCTTC. Protein: CASSQEGWTETLNYGYTF.

The chain links TRBV29-1 to TRBJ2-2; 8 nucleotides line up with TRBD2. J lost 5 bases, V lost 8 bases, and 13 bases had no gene match. The CDR3 has 15 residues. Germline CDR1 is SQVTM and CDR2 is ANQGSEA. As DNA, the CDR3 is TGCAGCACCCTCAGGGACCGGGGGGGGACCGGGGAGCTGTTTTTT. Amino acid sequence: CSTLRDRGGTGELFF.

The chain uses TRBV27 and TRBJ1-3, with TRBD1 matching 7 bases. Trimming removed 6 bases from V and 1 base from J; junction bases left unmatched: 3. Germline V gene data show CDR1 as MNHEY and CDR2 as SMNVEV (reference sequence). The CDR3 totals 14 residues. CDR3: CASRLTGSGNTIYF. The CDR3 nucleotides are TGTGCCAGCAGACTGACAGGGTCTGGAAACACCATATATTTT.

J is TRBJ2-7 and V is TRBV29-1; 8 nucleotides line up with TRBD1. V shed 4 bases, J shed 6 bases, and the junction held 5 bases outside the gene matches. This CDR3 contains 12 residues. Germline-derived CDR1 and CDR2 are SQVTM and ANQGSEA. Here the CDR3 reads CSVGWTGREQYF. Written as DNA, the CDR3 is TGCAGCGTTGGCTGGACAGGGCGCGAGCAGTACTTC.

The V and J genes are TRBV7-2 and TRBJ2-3; no definite D call. The germline V gene has CDR1 SGHTA and CDR2 FQGNSA. The CDR3 has 15 residues. V gave up 5 bases and J gave up 1 base, with 13 bases separating them. CDR3 in DNA: TGTGCCAGCAGCCCTAATATTCGGGGCACAGATACGCAGTATTTT. It specifies CASSPNIRGTDTQYF.

V gene TRBV9 combines with J gene TRBJ2-3; possible D gene TRBD1, 6 bases. CDR1 and CDR2 (germline): SGDLS, YYNGEE. The CDR3 covers 15 residues. V was pared by 1 base and J by 2 bases, with 11 bases between. The CDR3, as DNA: TGTGCCAGCAGCGTACAGGGGACAAACACAGATACGCAGTATTTT. This codes for CASSVQGTNTDTQYF. Full variable domain (remainder filled in from reference TRBV9 and TRBJ2-3): DSGVTQTPKHLITATGQRVTLRCSPRSGDLSVYWYQQSLDQGLQFLIQYYNGEERAKGNILERFSAQQFPDLHSELNLSSLELGDSALYFCASSVQGTNTDTQYFGPGTRLTVL.